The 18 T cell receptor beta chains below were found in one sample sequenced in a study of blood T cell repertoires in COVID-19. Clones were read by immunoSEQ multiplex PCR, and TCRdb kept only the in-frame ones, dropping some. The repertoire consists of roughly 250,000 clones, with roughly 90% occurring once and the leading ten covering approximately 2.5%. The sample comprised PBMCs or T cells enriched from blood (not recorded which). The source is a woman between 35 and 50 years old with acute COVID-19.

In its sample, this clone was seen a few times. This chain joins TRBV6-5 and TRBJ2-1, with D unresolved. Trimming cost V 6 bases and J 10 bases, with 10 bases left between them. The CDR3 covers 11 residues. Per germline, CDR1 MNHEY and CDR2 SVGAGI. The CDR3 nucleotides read TGTGCCAGCAGCCGCTACGGGGAGCAGTTCTTC. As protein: CASSRYGEQFF.

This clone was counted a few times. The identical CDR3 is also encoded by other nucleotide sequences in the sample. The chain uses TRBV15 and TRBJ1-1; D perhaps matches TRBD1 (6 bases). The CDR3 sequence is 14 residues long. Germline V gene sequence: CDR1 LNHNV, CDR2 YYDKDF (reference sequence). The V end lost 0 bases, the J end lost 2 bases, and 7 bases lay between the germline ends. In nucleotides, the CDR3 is TGTGCCACCAGCAGAGACAGGGGAAACACTGAAGCTTTCTTT. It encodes CATSRDRGNTEAFF.

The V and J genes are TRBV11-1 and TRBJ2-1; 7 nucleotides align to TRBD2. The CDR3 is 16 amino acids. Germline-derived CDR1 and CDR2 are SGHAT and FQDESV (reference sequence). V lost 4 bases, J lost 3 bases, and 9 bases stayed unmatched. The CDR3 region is CASSSTTSPHYNEQFF. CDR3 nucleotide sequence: TGTGCCAGCAGCTCGACGACTAGCCCACACTACAATGAGCAGTTCTTC.

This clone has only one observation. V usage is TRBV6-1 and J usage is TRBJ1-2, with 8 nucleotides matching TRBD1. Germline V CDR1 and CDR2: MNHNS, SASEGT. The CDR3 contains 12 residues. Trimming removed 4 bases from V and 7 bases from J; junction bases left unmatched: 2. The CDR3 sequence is CASSVTGGGYTF. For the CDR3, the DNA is TGTGCCAGCAGTGTCACAGGGGGTGGCTACACCTTC.

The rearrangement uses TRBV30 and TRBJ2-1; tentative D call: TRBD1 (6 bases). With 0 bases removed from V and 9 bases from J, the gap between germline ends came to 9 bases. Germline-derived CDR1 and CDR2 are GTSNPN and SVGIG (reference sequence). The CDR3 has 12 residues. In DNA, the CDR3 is TGTGCCTGGAGTGTAGGGACAACTGAGCAGTTCTTC. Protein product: CAWSVGTTEQFF.

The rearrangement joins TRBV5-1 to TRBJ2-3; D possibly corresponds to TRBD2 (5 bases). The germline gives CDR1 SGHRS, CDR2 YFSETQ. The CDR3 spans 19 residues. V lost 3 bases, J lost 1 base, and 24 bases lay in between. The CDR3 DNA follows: TGCGCCAGCAGCTCCCCAGAGAGCTTTGCGGCGGAGGGCACAGATACGCAGTATTTT. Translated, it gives CASSSPESFAAEGTDTQYF.

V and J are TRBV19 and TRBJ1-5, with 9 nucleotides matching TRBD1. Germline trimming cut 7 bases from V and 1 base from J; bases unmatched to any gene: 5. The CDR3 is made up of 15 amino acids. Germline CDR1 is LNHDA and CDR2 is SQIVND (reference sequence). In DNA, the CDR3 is TGTGCCAGTAAGGGGACAGGGACGAGCAATCAGCCCCAGCATTTT. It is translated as CASKGTGTSNQPQHF.

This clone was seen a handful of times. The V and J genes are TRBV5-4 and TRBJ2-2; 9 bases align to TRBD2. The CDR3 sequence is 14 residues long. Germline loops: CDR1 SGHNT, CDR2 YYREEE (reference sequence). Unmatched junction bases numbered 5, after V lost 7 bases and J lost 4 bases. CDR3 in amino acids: CASSREGPTGELFF. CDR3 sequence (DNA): TGTGCCAGCTCGCGGGAGGGCCCCACCGGGGAGCTGTTTTTT.

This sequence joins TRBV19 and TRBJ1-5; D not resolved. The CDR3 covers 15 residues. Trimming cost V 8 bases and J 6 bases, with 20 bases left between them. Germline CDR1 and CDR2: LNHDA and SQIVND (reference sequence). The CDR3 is CASLRFDGGSQPQHF. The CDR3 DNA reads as TGTGCCAGTCTAAGGTTCGACGGAGGGAGTCAGCCCCAGCATTTT.

As DNA, the CDR3 is TGTGCCAGCAGTGTCGTTCGGTACGAGCAGTACTTC. Protein product: CASSVVRYEQYF. The rearrangement links TRBV12-3 or TRBV12-4 to TRBJ2-7; D gene ambiguous. The V end was cut by 5 bases, the J end by 4 bases, with 9 bases between. CDR3 size: 12 residues.

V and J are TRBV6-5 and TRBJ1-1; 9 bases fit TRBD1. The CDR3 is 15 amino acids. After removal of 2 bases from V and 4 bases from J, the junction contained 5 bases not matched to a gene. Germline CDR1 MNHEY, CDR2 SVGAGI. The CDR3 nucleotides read TGTGCCAGCAGTTACGACAGGGGGAGAGGCACTGAAGCTTTCTTT. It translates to CASSYDRGRGTEAFF.

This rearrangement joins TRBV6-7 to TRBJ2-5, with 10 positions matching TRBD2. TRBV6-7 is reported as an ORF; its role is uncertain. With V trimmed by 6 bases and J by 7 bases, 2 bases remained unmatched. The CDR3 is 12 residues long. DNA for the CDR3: TGTGCCAGCAGCCAGCGGGGGGGGACCCAGTACTTC. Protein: CASSQRGGTQYF.

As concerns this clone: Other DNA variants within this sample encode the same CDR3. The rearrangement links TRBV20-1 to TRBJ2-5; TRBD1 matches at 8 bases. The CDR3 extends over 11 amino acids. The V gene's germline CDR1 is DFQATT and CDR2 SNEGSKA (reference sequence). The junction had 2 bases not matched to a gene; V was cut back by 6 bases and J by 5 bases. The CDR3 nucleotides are TGCAGTGCCAGGGACAGGGAGACCCAGTACTTC. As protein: CSARDRETQYF.

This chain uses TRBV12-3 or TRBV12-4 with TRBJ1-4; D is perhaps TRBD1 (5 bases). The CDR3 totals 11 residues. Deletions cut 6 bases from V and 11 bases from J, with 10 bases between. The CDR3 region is CASSQGGKLFF. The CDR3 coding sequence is TGTGCCAGCAGCCAGGGTGGCAAACTGTTTTTT.

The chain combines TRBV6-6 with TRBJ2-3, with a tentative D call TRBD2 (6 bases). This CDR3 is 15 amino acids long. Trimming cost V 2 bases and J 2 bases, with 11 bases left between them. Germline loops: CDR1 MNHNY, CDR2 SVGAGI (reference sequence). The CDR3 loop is CASSYPGLNTDTQYF. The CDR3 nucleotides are TGTGCCAGCAGTTACCCCGGACTAAACACAGATACGCAGTATTTT.

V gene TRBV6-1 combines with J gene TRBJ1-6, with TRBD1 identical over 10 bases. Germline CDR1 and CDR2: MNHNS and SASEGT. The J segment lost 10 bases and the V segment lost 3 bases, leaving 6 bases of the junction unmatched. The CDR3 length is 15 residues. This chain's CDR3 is CASSEGTGDRSPLHF. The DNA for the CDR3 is TGTGCCAGCAGTGAGGGGACAGGGGATAGGTCACCCCTCCACTTT.

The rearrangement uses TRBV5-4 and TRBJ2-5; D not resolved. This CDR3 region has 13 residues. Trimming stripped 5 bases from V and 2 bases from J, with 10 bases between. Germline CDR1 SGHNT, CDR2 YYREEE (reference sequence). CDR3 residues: CASRASPQETQYF. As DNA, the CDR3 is TGTGCCAGCAGGGCCTCCCCTCAAGAGACCCAGTACTTC. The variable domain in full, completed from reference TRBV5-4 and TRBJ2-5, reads ETGVTQSPTHLIKTRGQQVTLRCSSQSGHNTVSWYQQALGQGPQFIFQYYREEENGRGNFPPRFSGLQFPNYSSELNVNALELDDSALYLCASRASPQETQYFGPGTRLLVL.

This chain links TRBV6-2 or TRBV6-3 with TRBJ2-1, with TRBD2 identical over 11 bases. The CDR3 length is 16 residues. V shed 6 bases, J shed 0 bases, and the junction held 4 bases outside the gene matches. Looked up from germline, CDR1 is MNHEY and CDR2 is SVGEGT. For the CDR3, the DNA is TGTGCCAGCAGCAGTCTAGCGGGGGGCTCCTACAATGAGCAGTTCTTC. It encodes CASSSLAGGSYNEQFF.